The 12 T cell receptor beta chains listed next were all sequenced from one sample in a study of blood T cell repertoires in COVID-19. Clones were read by immunoSEQ multiplex PCR, and TCRdb kept only the in-frame ones, dropping some. The data show approximately 140,000 clones, with roughly 87% seen just once and under 4.5% held by the top ten. The sample was PBMCs or T cells enriched from blood (not recorded which). The source is a woman aged 40 to 50 who had been exposed to COVID-19.

This clone was picked up one time. The chain couples TRBV9 to TRBJ2-3, with 7 bases aligning to TRBD2. Trimming cost V 1 base and J 4 bases; bases outside gene matches: 6. The CDR3 contains 15 residues. The germline gives CDR1 SGDLS, CDR2 YYNGEE. The CDR3 is CASSVLSGAADTQYF. DNA for the CDR3: TGTGCCAGCAGCGTATTGAGCGGGGCAGCAGATACGCAGTATTTT. The whole variable domain, remainder taken from reference TRBV9 and TRBJ2-3, is DSGVTQTPKHLITATGQRVTLRCSPRSGDLSVYWYQQSLDQGLQFLIQYYNGEERAKGNILERFSAQQFPDLHSELNLSSLELGDSALYFCASSVLSGAADTQYFGPGTRLTVL.

This rearrangement joins TRBV27 to TRBJ2-7; 8 positions match TRBD1. The CDR3 spans 14 residues. Germline V gene data show CDR1 as MNHEY and CDR2 as SMNVEV (reference sequence). Trimming removed 4 bases from V and 1 base from J; junction bases left unmatched: 3. Here the CDR3 DNA reads TGTGCCAGCAGTTATCGGACAGGGTCCTACGAGCAGTACTTC. Protein: CASSYRTGSYEQYF.

This clone was found once. CDR3 sequence (DNA): TGTGCCAGCAGCCAGGGACAGGGGGACGATCAGCCCCAGCATTTT. As protein: CASSQGQGDDQPQHF. This chain connects TRBV4-2 to TRBJ1-5; 11 positions match TRBD1. The CDR3 sequence is 15 residues long. The junction had 3 bases not matched to a gene; V was cut back by 3 bases and J by 5 bases. Germline CDR1 reads LGHNA; CDR2 reads YNFKEQ.

This rearrangement joins TRBV1 to TRBJ2-7; TRBD2, the table's D call, was not compared with the DNA. TRBV1 is assigned pseudogene status. This CDR3 has 15 residues. The CDR3 DNA reads TGCACCAGCAGCCAAGAAGTACTAGCGGTCTACGAGCAGTACTTC. Protein: CTSSQEVLAVYEQYF.

With respect to this clone: No DNA is shown, since the ends of the CDR3 on it are uncertain; the CDR3 is the one TCRdb lists. The J gene is TRBJ1-2, the V gene TRBV12-3 or TRBV12-4; the D call TRBD1 from the table was never checked on the DNA. The CDR3 numbers 11 amino acids, ends counted. The chain's CDR3 is CASSFGTGATF.

The chain employs TRBV6-5 and TRBJ1-1, with TRBD1 as a possible D gene (5 bases). The CDR3 loop spans 16 amino acids. Trimming removed 4 bases at V and 5 bases at J, with 20 bases between. Germline V gives CDR1 MNHEY, CDR2 SVGAGI. The CDR3 DNA follows: TGTGCCAGCAGTTCCACCGAGCGGGGAAGGGGTACTGAAGCTTTCTTT. This encodes CASSSTERGRGTEAFF.

The CDR3 DNA follows: TGTGCCAGTAGGACAGGGGGCAACTATGGCTACACCTTC. This encodes CASRTGGNYGYTF. The rearrangement uses TRBV19 and TRBJ1-2, with 10 nucleotides matching TRBD1. With 6 bases clipped from V and 2 bases from J, the junction kept 0 bases outside the gene matches. CDR3 size: 13 residues. Germline V CDR1 and CDR2: LNHDA, SQIVND (reference sequence).

V usage is TRBV27 and J usage is TRBJ2-5; 13 bases agree with TRBD2. The CDR3 runs 17 residues. V gave up 0 bases and J gave up 2 bases; unmatched junction bases: 3. Germline V lookup: CDR1 MNHEY, CDR2 SMNVEV (reference sequence). In nucleotides, the CDR3 is TGTGCCAGCAGTTTATCGGGGGGACTAGCGGGGCAAGAGACCCAGTACTTC. Amino acid sequence: CASSLSGGLAGQETQYF.

The V and J genes are TRBV4-1 and TRBJ2-3; 7 bases match TRBD1. Germline CDR1 is MGHRA and CDR2 is YSYEKL. There are 12 residues in the CDR3. The V and J ends lost 4 bases and 7 bases, in that order; junction bases with no gene match: 2. The DNA for the CDR3 is TGCGCCAGCAGCCGGACAGGAAATACGCAGTATTTT. Encoded protein: CASSRTGNTQYF.

The rearrangement uses TRBV27 and TRBJ2-7, with TRBD1 as a possible D gene (7 bases). The ends were cut back, 2 bases at V and 5 bases at J, with 19 bases in the middle. Germline-derived CDR1 and CDR2 are MNHEY and SMNVEV (reference sequence). The CDR3 is made up of 16 amino acids. The CDR3 nucleotides are TGTGCCAGCAGTTTAGGGCAACAGGGGAGGCGCGACGAGCAGTACTTC. Translating gives CASSLGQQGRRDEQYF.

This clone was counted a few times. The gene calls are TRBV25-1 and TRBJ1-2; 7 bases agree with TRBD1. The CDR3 runs to 15 residues. V gave up 2 bases and J gave up 4 bases; unmatched junction bases: 7. Germline assignment: CDR1 MGHDK and CDR2 SYGVNS. CDR3: CASSESSTGIYGYTF. The CDR3 region has the DNA TGTGCCAGCAGTGAAAGCTCGACAGGGATCTATGGCTACACCTTC.

This sequence joins TRBV7-2 and TRBJ2-1; a possible D gene is TRBD1 (6 bases). The germline V gene encodes CDR1 SGHTA and CDR2 FQGNSA. V was clipped by 3 bases and J by 6 bases, with 9 bases between them. The length of the CDR3 is 13 residues. CDR3 region: CASSLKQGNEQFF. CDR3 sequence (DNA): TGTGCCAGCAGCTTGAAACAGGGCAATGAGCAGTTCTTC.